Each of the 27 T cell receptor beta chains below was sequenced from the same sample in a study of regulatory T cells in long-lasting Graves disease. Arm-PCR of CDR3 regions and iRepertoire HTBI primers were the basis on which TCR beta libraries were built. TCRdb re-analysed the multiplex PCR reads in MiXCR, keeping a single row per CDR3 protein. The profile shows some 350,000 distinct CDR3 sequences, about a sixth of them singletons. Time point given: newly diagnosed GD, antithyroid drugs for less than 3 months. RNA extracted from PBMCs served as the sequencing template. This sample was shared with a second study, whose subject was T cells in Graves' hyperthyroidism and ophthalmopathy.

Sequenced material: peripheral blood mononuclear cells (PBMCs), taken at new diagnosis, from a patient treated with antithyroid drugs. These receptors all stem from a woman under 30 with Graves disease.

This clonotype was recorded many times. The genes are TRBV24-1 and TRBJ1-1; the match to TRBD1 covers 8 bases. The CDR3 spans 13 residues. J gave up 4 bases and V 7 bases, and 4 bases lay outside the gene matches. Germline assignment: CDR1 KGHDR and CDR2 SFDVKD. The DNA for the CDR3 is TGTGCCACCAGAGGACAGGGCCCCACTGAAGCTTTCTTT. Translation gives CATRGQGPTEAFF.

This clonotype appeared many times. V and J are TRBV3-1 and TRBJ1-6; D may be TRBD1 (6 bases). The V end was cut by 3 bases, the J end by 7 bases, with 10 bases between. The CDR3 length is 14 residues. The germline V gene has CDR1 LGHDT and CDR2 YNNKEL (reference sequence). The CDR3 region is CASSQGAGNSPLHF. CDR3 in DNA: TGTGCCAGCAGCCAGGGGGCCGGGAATTCACCCCTCCACTTT.

This clonotype was detected a few times. The V call is TRBV4-2, the J call TRBJ2-7; 9 bases map to TRBD2. In germline, CDR1 is LGHNA, CDR2 YNFKEQ. J was trimmed by 0 bases and V by 1 base; bases with no gene match: 7. The CDR3 is 17 residues long. CDR3 loop: CASSQAAGGPSSYEQYF. As DNA, the CDR3 is TGTGCCAGCAGCCAAGCCGCGGGGGGGCCCAGCTCCTACGAGCAGTACTTC.

In this sample, this clonotype turned up many times. The chain uses TRBV20-1 and TRBJ2-1; no firm D call. CDR1 and CDR2 from the germline V gene are DFQATT and SNEGSKA (reference sequence). Trimming left V 3 bases short and J 12 bases short, with 12 bases between. The CDR3 has 11 residues. The DNA of the CDR3 is TGCAGTGCTAGCCAGACTGGGTCGCAGTTCTTC. Translation: CSASQTGSQFF.

The gene calls are TRBV10-3 and TRBJ2-6; no firm D call. Germline CDR1 and CDR2: ENHRY and SYGVKD. The length of the CDR3 is 15 residues. Trimming took off 5 bases at V and 0 bases at J, with 8 bases between the two ends. The CDR3 region is CAISQFHSGANVLTF. In DNA, the CDR3 is TGTGCCATCAGTCAGTTTCACTCTGGGGCCAACGTCCTGACTTTC.

This clonotype was found a few times. The chain has TRBV5-6 and TRBJ1-5; D may be TRBD1 (5 bases). Trimming took off 4 bases at V and 6 bases at J, with 14 bases between the two ends. Germline V gene data show CDR1 as SGHDT and CDR2 as YYEEEE. The CDR3 has 14 residues. Here the CDR3 DNA reads TGTGCCAGCAGCCCGGCCGGGGGAGGTCAGCCCCAGCATTTT. Residues: CASSPAGGGQPQHF.

This clonotype was observed at least ten times. This chain joins TRBV6-1 and TRBJ2-3; 9 nucleotides align to TRBD2. V lost 9 bases and J lost 2; bases outside the gene matches: 6. Germline CDR1 is MNHNS and CDR2 is SASEGT. The CDR3 sequence is 14 residues long. The CDR3 here is CASRAGGDTDTQYF. The CDR3 nucleotides are TGTGCCAGTCGTGCGGGAGGGGACACAGATACGCAGTATTTT.

This clonotype was seen only once. An end of the junction differs from the germline gene, which may be a read error. V is TRBV4-2 and J is TRBJ2-5, with TRBD2 matching over 10 bases. The CDR3 has 15 residues. Germline CDR1 LGHNA, CDR2 YNFKEQ. The CDR3 sequence is CASSQIAGGVETRYF. As DNA, the CDR3 is TGTGCCAGCAGCCAGATAGCGGGGGGAGTGGAGACCCGGTACTTC.

This clonotype was counted ten times or more. As DNA, the CDR3 is TGCAGTGCTAACGCGGGAGTGATGGACAATGAGCAGTTCTTC. Translation: CSANAGVMDNEQFF. The chain uses TRBV20-1 and TRBJ2-1; TRBD2 aligns across 7 bases. V lost 4 bases and J lost 5; bases outside the gene matches: 8. The V gene's germline CDR1 is DFQATT and CDR2 SNEGSKA (reference sequence). CDR3 length: 14 amino acids.

This clonotype was detected ten times or more. The chain couples TRBV3-1 to TRBJ2-7; D remains ambiguous. Germline-derived CDR1 and CDR2 are LGHDT and YNNKEL (reference sequence). V lost 0 bases and J 3 bases, leaving 6 bases between the germline ends. The CDR3 extends over 13 amino acids. The CDR3 coding sequence is TGTGCCAGCAGCCAAGAGATAGACTACGAGCAGTACTTC. Encoded protein: CASSQEIDYEQYF.

This clonotype appeared many times. The V gene is TRBV11-2, the J gene TRBJ2-5, with D tentatively TRBD2 (7 bases). V was shortened by 8 bases and J by 5 bases, with 18 bases between the two germline ends. The CDR3 extends over 14 amino acids. Germline CDR1 SGHAT, CDR2 FQNNGV. CDR3 amino acids: CASSPDGGAETQYF. In nucleotides, the CDR3 is TGTGCCAGCTCCCCGGATGGGGGGGCGGAGACCCAGTACTTC.

The table lists this clonotype with many counts. The chain employs TRBV20-1 and TRBJ2-2, with 9 bases matching TRBD2. This CDR3 region has 14 residues. Germline V gene sequence: CDR1 DFQATT, CDR2 SNEGSKA (reference sequence). V shed 6 bases and J 2 bases; nucleotides not matched to a gene: 4. The CDR3 loop is CSAPGTSNTGELFF. As DNA, the CDR3 is TGCAGTGCCCCTGGGACTAGCAACACCGGGGAGCTGTTTTTT.

Concerning this clonotype itself: This probably arose from a read error, given a far larger clone one base away. The chain has TRBV28 and TRBJ2-1; 7 bases agree with TRBD2. The J segment lost 13 bases and the V segment lost 5 bases, leaving 17 bases of the junction unmatched. This CDR3 spans 15 amino acids. Germline loops: CDR1 MDHEN, CDR2 SYDVKM. The DNA for the CDR3 is TGTGCCAGCAGTCCGGGGGGTCTGGGCAAAAACATTCAGTTCTTC. Encoded protein: CASSPGGLGKNIQFF. Variable domain in full (rest from reference TRBV28 and TRBJ2-1): DVKVTQSSRYLVKRTGEKVFLECVQDMDHENMFWYRQDPGLGLRLIYFSYDVKMKEKGDIPEGYSVSREKKERFSLILESASTNQTSMYLCASSPGGLGKNIQFFGPGTRLTVL.

This clonotype occurred a few times. V is TRBV7-2 and J is TRBJ2-7; D unclear. The CDR3 extends over 14 amino acids. Trimming shortened V by 4 bases and J by 2 bases, and 12 bases separated the two germline ends. From germline, CDR1 is SGHTA and CDR2 FQGNSA. This CDR3 reads CASSSYGVTYEQYF. The CDR3 nucleotides are TGTGCCAGCAGCTCCTATGGGGTTACCTACGAGCAGTACTTC.

This clonotype has only one observation. The chain employs TRBV7-3 and TRBJ2-3; perhaps TRBD2 as D (10 bases). The CDR3 loop spans 22 amino acids. V was trimmed by 4 bases and J by 2 bases, leaving 34 bases between them. Per germline, CDR1 SGHTA and CDR2 FQGTGA. CDR3 DNA sequence: TGTGCCAGCAGCTGGTGCCGGGACAGGGACACCCTTAGCGGGAGGTCCACAGATACGCAGTATTTT. Encoded protein: CASSWCRDRDTLSGRSTDTQYF.

This clonotype was counted a few times. The chain joins TRBV28 to TRBJ1-5; 11 bases agree with TRBD1. CDR1 and CDR2 (germline): MDHEN, SYDVKM. V shed 2 bases and J 5 bases; nucleotides not matched to a gene: 5. The CDR3 consists of 16 residues. The CDR3 DNA is TGTGCCAGCAGTTTACGAGGACAGGGGGCACATCAGCCCCAGCATTTT. Translation gives CASSLRGQGAHQPQHF.

The table lists this clonotype with a few counts. This chain connects TRBV6-1 to TRBJ1-1; D is ambiguous. V was pared by 0 bases and J by 3 bases, with 8 bases between. The length of the CDR3 is 14 residues. The germline V gene encodes CDR1 MNHNS and CDR2 SASEGT. The CDR3 nucleotides read TGTGCCAGCAGTGAAGCCCACGGATACACTGAAGCTTTCTTT. Protein sequence: CASSEAHGYTEAFF.

The rearrangement joins TRBV10-3 to TRBJ2-3, with D possibly being TRBD1 or TRBD2 (5 bases each). Germline V gene sequence: CDR1 ENHRY, CDR2 SYGVKD. V gave up 0 bases and J gave up 7 bases, with 17 bases separating them. The CDR3 is 16 amino acids. The CDR3 DNA is TGTGCCATCAGTGAGTCCGGATCGAGGGGCCCCCATACGCAGTATTTT. It translates to CAISESGSRGPHTQYF.

As regards this clonotype: A read error is possible here, since a much larger clone lies one base away. The chain combines TRBV9 with TRBJ2-7; weak D call: TRBD1 (6 bases). The CDR3 sequence is 16 residues long. CDR1 and CDR2 from the germline V gene are SGDLS and YYNGEE. The CDR3 region is CASSSTTGSPYYEQDF. The CDR3 DNA reads as TGTGCCAGCAGCAGCACGACAGGTTCTCCTTACTACGAGCAGGACTTC.

The CDR3 DNA sequence: TGCGCCAGCAGCTGGGCAGGGGACTATGGCTACACCTTC. The encoded protein is CASSWAGDYGYTF. The V and J genes are TRBV5-1 and TRBJ1-2; D might be TRBD1 (6 bases). Trimming shortened V by 3 bases and J by 3 bases, and 9 bases separated the two germline ends. CDR1 and CDR2 (germline): SGHRS, YFSETQ. The CDR3 sequence is 13 residues long.

The sample holds many counts of this clonotype. V is TRBV30 and J is TRBJ1-1, with a weak D call TRBD1 (5 bases). Germline lookup yields CDR1 GTSNPN and CDR2 SVGIG (reference sequence). The V end lost 5 bases, the J end lost 5 bases, and 18 bases lay between the germline ends. The CDR3 is 14 amino acids. CDR3 DNA sequence: TGTGCCTGGTTCGGGACTCTTGTAGGTACTGAAGCTTTCTTT. Amino acids: CAWFGTLVGTEAFF.

This clonotype was detected many times. This chain joins TRBV7-2 and TRBJ2-3, with 7 nucleotides matching TRBD2. J lost 1 base, V lost 7 bases, and 11 bases had no gene match. Germline V lookup: CDR1 SGHTA, CDR2 FQGNSA. The CDR3 totals 16 residues. Here the CDR3 reads CASNIGEGRGTDTQYF. Here the CDR3 DNA reads TGTGCCAGCAACATAGGGGAGGGTAGGGGCACAGATACGCAGTATTTT.

This clonotype was counted many times. The chain links TRBV20-1 to TRBJ2-3; the match to TRBD2 covers 14 bases. V shed 6 bases, J shed 3 bases, and the junction held 11 bases outside the gene matches. Germline V CDR1 and CDR2: DFQATT, SNEGSKA (reference sequence). CDR3 length equals 17 residues. In DNA, the CDR3 is TGCAGTGCGCGAGGGACTAGCGGGGGTTGGGGTACAGATACGCAGTATTTT. This translates into CSARGTSGGWGTDTQYF.

V and J are TRBV4-1 and TRBJ1-5, with 8 bases lining up with TRBD1. V was clipped by 1 base and J by 6 bases; unmatched bases: 5. Germline CDR1 and CDR2: MGHRA and YSYEKL. The CDR3 covers 15 residues. The CDR3 nucleotides read TGCGCCAGCAGCCAAGTTCCAGGGGGCAGTCAGCCCCAGCATTTT. It encodes CASSQVPGGSQPQHF.

This clonotype was counted at least ten times. The gene calls are TRBV6-1 and TRBJ2-2, with TRBD2 matching 8 bases. The V and J ends lost 5 bases and 4 bases, in that order; junction bases with no gene match: 12. This CDR3 has 17 amino acids. CDR1 MNHNS and CDR2 SASEGT come from the germline V gene. The CDR3 spells CASSTLRASGSTGELFF. CDR3 coding DNA: TGTGCCAGCAGTACATTGAGGGCCAGCGGGAGCACCGGGGAGCTGTTTTTT.

There are a few counts of this clonotype. The V and J genes are TRBV20-1 and TRBJ1-5, with no clear D. The CDR3 contains 14 residues. Germline V CDR1 and CDR2: DFQATT, SNEGSKA (reference sequence). Deletions cut 0 bases from V and 6 bases from J, with 12 bases between. DNA of the CDR3: TGCAGTGCTAGAGATCAAACGGGTGGTCAGCCCCAGCATTTT. The encoded protein is CSARDQTGGQPQHF.

This clonotype was recorded at least ten times. The genes are TRBV28 and TRBJ2-5, with D possibly matching TRBD2 (5 bases). CDR1 and CDR2 (germline): MDHEN, SYDVKM. The CDR3 contains 14 residues. V was shortened by 6 bases and J by 0 bases, with 11 bases between the two germline ends. CDR3 in amino acids: CASSSGYNQETQYF. The CDR3 DNA sequence: TGTGCCAGCAGCAGCGGCTACAACCAAGAGACCCAGTACTTC.